A selection of T cell receptor beta chains follows, all from one sample in a study of cytomegalovirus exposure and HLA in healthy donors. Produced via immunoSEQ multiplex PCR; TCRdb's table is partial and in-frame only. The repertoire holds over 150,000 clones, with approximately 75% as singletons. Source material: PBMCs. Receptors originate from a man between 18 and 29 years old in good health and CMV-seronegative. The CDR3 runs from the conserved cysteine through the conserved F or W. The order of the fields is CDR3 length, V gene, CDR3 protein.

length: 15; V: TRBV4-2; CDR3: CASSHRTSGGNEQFF
length: 17; V: TRBV18; CDR3: CASSSPGGALGANGLTF
length: 12; V: TRBV6-5; CDR3: CASARGTDTQYF
length: 13; V: TRBV7-2; CDR3: CASSSISLGEQYF
length: 17; V: TRBV9; CDR3: CASGYQGTRSSGNTIYF
length: 15; V: TRBV5-1; CDR3: CASSLGGTGIVEQYF
length: 16; V: TRBV7-9; CDR3: CASSQGDTKEDYGYTF
length: 15; V: TRBV5-1; CDR3: CASSLAERVNEKLFF
length: 13; V: TRBV28; CDR3: CASTPWQAGELFF
length: 14; V: TRBV5-1; CDR3: CASSWTANTGELFF
length: 16; V: TRBV5-1; CDR3: CASSLERGGPGDTQYF
length: 13; V: TRBV11-2; CDR3: CASSPSGTGELFF
length: 13; V: TRBV6-5; CDR3: CASRGTGSSPLHF
length: 17; V: TRBV5-1; CDR3: CASSPEGRLAGGKTQYF
length: 14; V: TRBV5-3; CDR3: CARSFGMLREKLFF
length: 14; V: TRBV5-1; CDR3: CASSTRTGETEAFF
length: 16; V: TRBV6-1; CDR3: CASSEAGLPSYNEQFF
length: 17; V: TRBV2; CDR3: CASSATTGGGNNSPLHF
length: 15; V: TRBV2; CDR3: CASSGQGNSNQPQHF
length: 16; V: TRBV5-4; CDR3: CASSSQGNERYNEQFF
length: 15; V: TRBV28; CDR3: CASSLRPGGSGELFF
length: 13; V: TRBV18; CDR3: CASSPGSGETQYF
length: 15; V: TRBV19; CDR3: CASSISGKSNYGYTF
length: 15; V: TRBV6-1; CDR3: CATEPGQGSGNTIYF
length: 16; V: TRBV4-3; CDR3: CASSQEAPSSNQPQHF
length: 11; V: TRBV20-1; CDR3: CSAGTVSEQFF
length: 14; V: TRBV9; CDR3: CASRTQGEAGELFF
length: 15; V: TRBV5-1; CDR3: CASSPWGRTGNTIYF
length: 15; V: TRBV11-2; CDR3: CASSLAGGRYYEQYF
length: 14; V: TRBV13; CDR3: CASSSRPGQYGYTF
length: 16; V: TRBV11-3; CDR3: CASSYSGGINTGELFF
length: 14; V: TRBV11-1; CDR3: CASSHLDRNYGYTF
length: 14; V: TRBV2; CDR3: CASSFGGSGYGYTF
length: 13; V: TRBV2; CDR3: CASSDRGNTEAFF
length: 13; V: TRBV5-1; CDR3: CASSLGSQETQYF
length: 14; V: TRBV19; CDR3: CASSSGLGSRAQYF
length: 15; V: TRBV6-6; CDR3: CASSSRSGLADTQYF
length: 16; V: TRBV28; CDR3: CASSLSRQGALGGYTF
length: 13; V: TRBV29-1; CDR3: CSVEAGLNTEAFF
length: 15; V: TRBV5-4; CDR3: CASSATGTPNEKLFF
length: 15; V: TRBV4-1; CDR3: CASSQDPLGSYGYTF
length: 17; V: TRBV4-2; CDR3: CASSQDPFGEAKNIQYF
length: 15; V: TRBV6-5; CDR3: CASSVYRSSGNTIYF
length: 15; V: TRBV4-1; CDR3: CASSQGGTSQDTQYF
length: 15; V: TRBV6-1; CDR3: CASSEGGEGVYGYTF
length: 12; V: TRBV7-2; CDR3: CASSLQGYGYTF
length: 14; V: TRBV6-5; CDR3: CASSGLAGVDTQYF